Below, one T cell receptor beta chain is given with its context. This entry is derived from a study of cytomegalovirus exposure and HLA in healthy donors. For the study at large: As an earlier analysis found, 150 million to 200 million T cells yielded about 120 million unique TCR beta sequences. A preliminary data release comprised tens of millions of unique TCRs obtained from HLA-typed donors. Genetic ancestry analysis placed over 65% of the 410 or so donors that were genotyped in the Caucasian-associated cluster.

The PCR had 60 Vbeta and 13 Jbeta primers. Assay: immunoSEQ multiplex PCR; the TCRdb copy retains only in-frame clones and omits some. The table records roughly 110,000 clones, over 60% of them present only once. This CDR3 is 15 amino acids long. Germline loops: CDR1 SGHVS, CDR2 FNYEAQ. V shed 5 bases, J shed 7 bases, and the junction held 10 bases outside the gene matches. This sequence was found in a male donor in good health and CMV-seronegative. The sample comprised PBMCs. V usage is TRBV7-6 and J usage is TRBJ1-4, with TRBD1 identical over 7 bases. CDR3 amino acids: CASSAGGGEVEKLFF. The CDR3 DNA reads TGTGCCAGCAGCGCAGGGGGAGGTGAAGTTGAAAAACTGTTTTTT.